The 9 T cell receptor beta chains below all came from one sample that was sequenced in a study of blood T cell repertoires in COVID-19 (dated by TCRdb to 2018 to 2020). The library was made by the immunoSEQ multiplex PCR assay. TCRdb retrieved this table from immuneACCESS and kept in-frame rearrangements only. Not all clones are present; in checked studies, unresolved V genes account for under half, and no reason is known for the remainder. The sample table holds fewer than 350,000 clones, of which around 90% were seen once. The ten largest clones capture about 8.6% of the sample. The sequenced sample was peripheral blood. The receptors come from a man aged 18 to 30 with active or convalescent COVID-19.

The chain links TRBV7-9 to TRBJ2-2, with D perhaps TRBD1 (6 bases). V lost 5 bases and J lost 1, with 14 bases in between. The V gene's germline CDR1 is SEHNR and CDR2 FQNEAQ (reference sequence). The CDR3 runs to 16 residues. This CDR3 is CASSAPGTQNTGELFF. The CDR3 DNA sequence: TGTGCCAGCAGCGCGCCCGGGACACAGAACACCGGGGAGCTGTTTTTT.

The chain joins TRBV5-8 to TRBJ1-2, with 9 bases lining up with TRBD1. The CDR3 is 15 residues long. The V and J ends lost 7 bases and 0 bases, in that order; junction bases with no gene match: 7. Germline CDR1 and CDR2: SGHTS and YDEGEE. CDR3 coding DNA: TGTGCCAGCGAGACGACAGGGGGAACTAACTATGGCTACACCTTC. It encodes CASETTGGTNYGYTF.

The chain recombines TRBV14 with TRBJ2-7, with a possible D match to TRBD1 (5 bases). The CDR3 length is 15 residues. From germline, CDR1 is SGHDN and CDR2 FVKESK. The ends were cut back, 2 bases at V and 9 bases at J, with 20 bases in the middle. The CDR3 region is CASSQTVQQVRVQYF. The CDR3 DNA follows: TGTGCCAGCAGCCAAACCGTACAACAGGTACGAGTGCAGTACTTC.

For the CDR3, the DNA is TGTGCCAGCAGCCCCGGGACTAGCGCACAAGAGACCCAGTACTTC. This codes for CASSPGTSAQETQYF. The chain joins TRBV7-3 to TRBJ2-5; 10 bases fit TRBD2. Germline V gene lookup returns CDR1 SGHTA and CDR2 FQGTGA. This CDR3 has 15 residues. Trimming at V came to 5 bases and at J to 2 bases, leaving 5 bases not matched to a gene.

The chain has TRBV6-5 and TRBJ1-2; 7 bases fit TRBD1. Trimming cost V 6 bases and J 3 bases; bases outside gene matches: 7. The CDR3 sequence is 14 residues long. The germline V gene encodes CDR1 MNHEY and CDR2 SVGAGI. This chain's CDR3 is CASRFRGAHYGYTF. CDR3 DNA sequence: TGTGCCAGCAGGTTCAGGGGGGCCCACTATGGCTACACCTTC.

Concerning this clone: The sample holds other DNA sequences that translate to the same CDR3. The rearrangement uses TRBV6-2 or TRBV6-3 and TRBJ2-5, with D hard to call. Germline CDR1 reads MNHEY; CDR2 reads SVGEGT. V was shortened by 6 bases and J by 2 bases, with 4 bases between the two germline ends. CDR3 length equals 11 residues. This CDR3 is CASSLQETQYF. The CDR3, as DNA: TGTGCCAGCAGCCTACAAGAGACCCAGTACTTC.

The chain has TRBV5-5 and TRBJ1-2; D perhaps matches TRBD1 (6 bases). Germline V gives CDR1 SGHKS, CDR2 YYEKEE (reference sequence). V was shortened by 4 bases and J by 6 bases, with 19 bases between the two germline ends. The CDR3 spans 15 residues. The CDR3 region has the DNA TGTGCCAGCAGCCCCCCCGGCCGGGACATACATGGCTACACCTTC. Amino acid sequence: CASSPPGRDIHGYTF. Drawing the rest from reference TRBV5-5 and TRBJ1-2, the complete variable domain is DAGVTQSPTHLIKTRGQQVTLRCSPISGHKSVSWYQQVLGQGPQFIFQYYEKEERGRGNFPDRFSARQFPNYSSELNVNALLLGDSALYLCASSPPGRDIHGYTFGSGTRLTVV.

The chain employs TRBV24-1 and TRBJ2-7; unclear D gene. Germline CDR1 and CDR2: KGHDR and SFDVKD. This CDR3 has 11 residues. V lost 6 bases to trimming and J lost 5 bases, with 7 bases between them. CDR3 DNA: TGTGCCACCAGTAAGTGCGACGAGCAGTACTTC. This gives the protein CATSKCDEQYF.

This clone was detected only a few times. The chain links TRBV5-6 to TRBJ1-6, with D possibly matching TRBD1 (6 bases). V was pared by 4 bases and J by 9 bases, with 17 bases between. This CDR3 has 15 residues. Germline CDR1 and CDR2: SGHDT and YYEEEE. CDR3 sequence (DNA): TGTGCCAGCAGCAGGTTCAGGGGTGTGGGTTCACCCCTCCACTTT. It translates to CASSRFRGVGSPLHF.